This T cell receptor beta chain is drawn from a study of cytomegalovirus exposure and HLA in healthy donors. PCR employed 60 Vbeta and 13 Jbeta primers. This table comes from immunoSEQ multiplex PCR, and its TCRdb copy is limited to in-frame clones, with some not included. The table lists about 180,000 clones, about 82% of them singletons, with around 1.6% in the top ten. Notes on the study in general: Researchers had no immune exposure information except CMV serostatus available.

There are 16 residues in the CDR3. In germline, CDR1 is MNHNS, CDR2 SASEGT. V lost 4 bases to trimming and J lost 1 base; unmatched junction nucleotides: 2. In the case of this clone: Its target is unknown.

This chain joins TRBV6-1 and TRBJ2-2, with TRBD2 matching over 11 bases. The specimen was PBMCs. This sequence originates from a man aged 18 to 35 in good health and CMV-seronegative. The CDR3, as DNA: TGTGCCAGCAGTGGGCTAGCGGGGGGGAACACCGGGGAGCTGTTTTTT. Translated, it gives CASSGLAGGNTGELFF.